The next 24 T cell receptor beta chains were all read from a single sample in a study of control samples from healthy donors and cancer patients. Clones were sequenced by immunoSEQ multiplex PCR, and TCRdb holds only the in-frame ones, with some missing. This sample has 84,000 or so clones, with 91% found just once. Source material: blood. These receptors originate from a man in his fifties in good health.

The chain is built from TRBV6-5 and TRBJ2-1; D is possibly TRBD1 (5 bases). Germline V CDR1 and CDR2: MNHEY, SVGAGI. The CDR3 has 13 amino acids. The V end was cut by 6 bases, the J end by 8 bases, with 14 bases between. This CDR3 reads CASSLQGWDEQFF. The DNA for the CDR3 is TGTGCCAGCAGCCTTCAGGGATGGGATGAGCAGTTCTTC.

The rearrangement joins TRBV7-2 to TRBJ1-1; D uncertain. The CDR3 extends over 14 amino acids. Germline assignment: CDR1 SGHTA and CDR2 FQGNSA. The germline V and J ends were trimmed by 5 bases and 4 bases, with 14 bases remaining between them. In nucleotides, the CDR3 is TGTGCCAGCAGCCTCTCACTATCTAGCACTGAAGCTTTCTTT. As protein: CASSLSLSSTEAFF.

This chain connects TRBV19 to TRBJ1-5; TRBD1 agrees at 7 bases. J lost 9 bases, V lost 3 bases, and 2 bases had no gene match. CDR3 size: 12 residues. The germline V gene has CDR1 LNHDA and CDR2 SQIVND (reference sequence). The DNA for the CDR3 is TGTGCCAGTAGTATTGCAGGGGGGCCCCAGCATTTT. Its protein product is CASSIAGGPQHF.

This clone occurred a few times. This same CDR3 is encoded by further DNA sequences in the sample. The gene calls are TRBV15 and TRBJ1-1; D may be TRBD1 (6 bases). Germline CDR1 LNHNV, CDR2 YYDKDF (reference sequence). V was shortened by 0 bases and J by 8 bases, with 10 bases between the two germline ends. The CDR3 is made up of 13 amino acids. CDR3 DNA sequence: TGTGCCACCAGCAGAGACGGGGGGGCAGAAGCTTTCTTT. Residues: CATSRDGGAEAFF.

This chain connects TRBV18 to TRBJ2-3, with D possibly being TRBD2 (5 bases). The CDR3 length is 16 residues. The ends were cut back, 2 bases at V and 2 bases at J, with 14 bases in the middle. Germline CDR1 is KGHSH and CDR2 is LQKENI. The CDR3 bases are TGTGCCAGCTCACCAAGTCGAGGGTCAGACACAGATACGCAGTATTTT. Translating it yields CASSPSRGSDTDTQYF.

This chain links TRBV5-4 with TRBJ1-3; D uncertain. This CDR3 is 14 amino acids long. Germline CDR1 SGHNT, CDR2 YYREEE (reference sequence). V lost 2 bases to trimming and J lost 2 bases, with 8 bases between them. CDR3 region: CASSLWATGNTIYF. The DNA of the CDR3 is TGTGCCAGCAGCTTATGGGCAACTGGAAACACCATATATTTT.

This clone occurred a few times. V gene TRBV2 combines with J gene TRBJ1-3; D is unresolved. Trimming took 7 bases from V and 0 from J, leaving 16 bases between them. This CDR3 region has 16 residues. CDR1 is SNHLY and CDR2 is FYNNEI in the germline V gene. The CDR3 loop is CASTFLQVNSGNTIYF. CDR3 in DNA: TGTGCCAGCACTTTCCTTCAGGTCAACTCTGGAAACACCATATATTTT.

The rearrangement links TRBV5-1 to TRBJ2-3; unclear D gene. The CDR3 length is 13 residues. The V gene's germline CDR1 is SGHRS and CDR2 YFSETQ. V lost 1 base and J lost 4, with 7 bases in between. CDR3 bases: TGCGCCAGCAGCTTGACTATGGCAGATACGCAGTATTTT. This gives the protein CASSLTMADTQYF.

The CDR3 region is CASSQANTQYF. Here the CDR3 DNA reads TGCGCCAGCAGCCAAGCAAATACGCAGTATTTT. The chain couples TRBV4-3 to TRBJ2-3; no definite D call. Germline loops: CDR1 LGHNA, CDR2 YSLEER. Trimming removed 1 base at V and 7 bases at J, with 3 bases between. There are 11 residues in the CDR3.

The chain carries TRBV24-1 and TRBJ1-5; 7 bases agree with TRBD1. V lost 2 bases to trimming and J lost 4 bases; unmatched junction nucleotides: 4. Per the germline V gene, CDR1 is KGHDR and CDR2 is SFDVKD. The CDR3 covers 15 residues. CDR3 region: CATSDSGQVNQPQHF. The CDR3 DNA is TGTGCCACCAGTGATTCCGGACAGGTTAATCAGCCCCAGCATTTT.

The chain recombines TRBV29-1 with TRBJ1-2; TRBD1 matches 8 bases. Trimming removed 7 bases from V and 5 bases from J; junction bases left unmatched: 9. Germline V CDR1 and CDR2: SQVTM, ANQGSEA. The CDR3 sequence is 13 residues long. The CDR3, as DNA: TGCAGCGCCCGGACAGGGAGTGGATATGGCTACACCTTC. This translates into CSARTGSGYGYTF.

This clone has only one observation. The V call is TRBV6-5, the J call TRBJ1-1; perhaps TRBD1 as D (5 bases). In germline, CDR1 is MNHEY, CDR2 SVGAGI. The CDR3 has 11 residues. Trimming stripped 10 bases from V and 8 bases from J, with 14 bases between. CDR3 in amino acids: CATKRGSEAFF. The CDR3 nucleotides are TGTGCCACTAAAAGGGGTTCCGAAGCTTTCTTT.

This chain joins TRBV5-6 and TRBJ1-2; 8 positions match TRBD1. Trimming took 4 bases from V and 4 from J; bases not matched to a gene: 12. Germline values: CDR1 SGHDT, CDR2 YYEEEE. This CDR3 is built from 16 residues. The CDR3 here is CASSLGQGGVVYGYTF. The CDR3 nucleotides are TGTGCCAGCAGCCTCGGACAGGGAGGGGTAGTCTATGGCTACACCTTC.

This sequence joins TRBV7-2 and TRBJ1-5; D is unclear. V lost 2 bases, J lost 2 bases, and 10 bases lay in between. There are 15 residues in the CDR3. CDR1 and CDR2 from the germline V gene are SGHTA and FQGNSA. The CDR3 DNA reads as TGTGCCAGCAGCTTAAAACCGATTGGCAATCAGCCCCAGCATTTT. Amino acids: CASSLKPIGNQPQHF.

The CDR3 loop reads CAWSLTGGLLSATNEKLFF. In nucleotides, the CDR3 is TGTGCCTGGAGTTTGACAGGGGGCCTACTATCTGCAACTAATGAAAAACTGTTTTTT. The chain is built from TRBV30 and TRBJ1-4, with 10 bases aligning to TRBD1. Germline CDR1 reads GTSNPN; CDR2 reads SVGIG (reference sequence). The CDR3 contains 19 residues. Germline trimming cut 2 bases from V and 0 bases from J; bases unmatched to any gene: 12.

This clone was counted a few times. The genes are TRBV15 and TRBJ1-1; D is unclear. V dropped 0 bases and J dropped 4 bases, with 6 bases sitting between them. The CDR3 has 13 amino acids. Germline-derived CDR1 and CDR2 are LNHNV and YYDKDF (reference sequence). CDR3 sequence (DNA): TGTGCCACCAGCAGAGATGGGATCACTGAAGCTTTCTTT. It specifies CATSRDGITEAFF. The full variable domain, with the rest looked up from reference TRBV15 and TRBJ1-1, is DAMVIQNPRYQVTQFGKPVTLSCSQTLNHNVMYWYQQKSSQAPKLLFHYYDKDFNNEADTPDNFQSRRPNTSFCFLDIRSPGLGDTAMYLCATSRDGITEAFFGQGTRLTVV.

V and J are TRBV19 and TRBJ2-2; 11 bases map to TRBD1. The CDR3 has 13 amino acids. Per the germline V gene, CDR1 is LNHDA and CDR2 is SQIVND (reference sequence). The V segment lost 6 bases and the J segment 6 bases; nucleotides outside the gene matches: 0. Here the CDR3 reads CASRGQGAGELFF. CDR3 bases: TGTGCCAGTAGGGGACAGGGGGCCGGGGAGCTGTTTTTT. Looking up the rest from reference TRBV19 and TRBJ2-2 gives the full variable domain: DGGITQSPKYLFRKEGQNVTLSCEQNLNHDAMYWYRQDPGQGLRLIYYSQIVNDFQKGDIAEGYSVSREKKESFPLTVTSAQKNPTAFYLCASRGQGAGELFFGEGSRLTVL.

This clone was seen a handful of times. The same CDR3 is also encoded by other DNA sequences in this sample. The gene calls are TRBV7-2 and TRBJ2-2; no firm D call. The CDR3 covers 14 residues. CDR1 is SGHTA, CDR2 FQGNSA, per germline. V was pared by 1 base and J by 3 bases, with 6 bases between. The CDR3 loop is CASSLDGYTGELFF. DNA of the CDR3: TGTGCCAGCAGCTTAGACGGTTACACCGGGGAGCTGTTTTTT.

The V gene is TRBV5-6, the J gene TRBJ2-2; 10 nucleotides align to TRBD1. The CDR3 length is 16 residues. CDR1 is SGHDT and CDR2 is YYEEEE in the germline V gene. V was clipped by 4 bases and J by 5 bases; unmatched bases: 8. In DNA, the CDR3 is TGTGCCAGCAGCCCACGACAGGGGGCGGGTACCGGGGAGCTGTTTTTT. This codes for CASSPRQGAGTGELFF. The full variable domain, its missing parts supplied by reference TRBV5-6 and TRBJ2-2, is DAGVTQSPTHLIKTRGQQVTLRCSPKSGHDTVSWYQQALGQGPQFIFQYYEEEERQRGNFPDRFSGHQFPNYSSELNVNALLLGDSALYLCASSPRQGAGTGELFFGEGSRLTVL.

CDR3 in amino acids: CASSQGQGYNYGYTF. In DNA form, the CDR3 reads TGCGCCAGCAGCCAGGGACAGGGGTACAACTATGGCTACACCTTC. The V call is TRBV4-1, the J call TRBJ1-2; TRBD1 agrees at 10 bases. V lost 3 bases and J lost 2; bases outside the gene matches: 3. Germline lookup yields CDR1 MGHRA and CDR2 YSYEKL. There are 15 residues in the CDR3.

This chain connects TRBV30 to TRBJ2-5; D unclear. Trimming shortened V by 0 bases and J by 5 bases, and 13 bases separated the two germline ends. The length of the CDR3 is 14 residues. Germline V gives CDR1 GTSNPN, CDR2 SVGIG (reference sequence). The CDR3 here is CAWSVTPGGETQYF. CDR3 DNA sequence: TGTGCCTGGAGTGTAACCCCGGGCGGCGAGACCCAGTACTTC.

This clone showed up just a few times. The chain employs TRBV6-2 or TRBV6-3 and TRBJ2-1; 11 positions match TRBD2. Germline V gives CDR1 MNHEY, CDR2 SVGEGT. V gave up 2 bases and J gave up 1 base; unmatched junction bases: 10. The CDR3 runs 19 residues. The CDR3: CASSYLRLAGFGSYNEQFF. Written as DNA, the CDR3 is TGTGCCAGCAGTTACCTGAGACTAGCGGGGTTTGGGTCCTACAATGAGCAGTTCTTC.

The rearrangement uses TRBV27 and TRBJ1-3; 8 positions agree with TRBD1. The CDR3 has 15 amino acids. CDR1 and CDR2 (germline): MNHEY, SMNVEV (reference sequence). V trimming: 5 bases; J trimming: 0 bases; junction bases outside the gene matches: 3. The CDR3 DNA is TGTGCCAGCAGTCCAACAGGGGGCTCTGGAAACACCATATATTTT. Amino acid sequence: CASSPTGGSGNTIYF.

This clone has only one observation. The chain joins TRBV2 to TRBJ2-2; D not certain. V shed 2 bases and J shed 0 bases, with 10 bases lying between them. This CDR3 region has 16 residues. The V gene's germline CDR1 is SNHLY and CDR2 FYNNEI. CDR3 loop: CASSEFVGSNTGELFF. CDR3 in DNA: TGTGCCAGCAGTGAATTCGTAGGGTCGAACACCGGGGAGCTGTTTTTT.